This TCR beta chain was retrieved from a study of tumor-infiltrating lymphocytes in primary liver carcinoma. The CDR3 runs to 14 residues. Germline-derived CDR1 and CDR2 are MNHNS and SASEGT. Extraction of RNA together with DNA used 20-30 mg of unsorted bulk tissue. In regard to this clonotype: The junction and the germline gene differ at one end; a read error may be behind it.

TCR beta cDNA was prepared out of roughly 450 ng total RNA by means of a constant-region primer. Generation of the TCR beta libraries relied on three nested multiplex PCR rounds using slightly modified ARM-PCR. Amplification in the first two PCR rounds was performed using TRBV1-TRBV30 forward primers and a C-beta reverse primer for 10 cycles each. TCRdb independently ran MiXCR on the multiplex PCR reads; one entry per CDR3 protein. The repertoire holds 40,000 to 60,000 distinct CDR3 sequences, with just over 70% as singletons. This chain uses TRBV6-1 with TRBJ2-2; perhaps TRBD2 as D (5 bases). Input material: liver tumor tissue from sampling region 5. The subset: tumor region T5, tumor centre. The receptor comes from a man aged 40-55 years with primary liver carcinoma and hepatitis B virus infection. The CDR3 DNA reads TGTTCCAGCGGAGCCAATGAAGGTCGGGGGGAGCTGTTTTTT. Translating gives CSSGANEGRGELFF.